This is a list of T cell receptor beta chains from one sample in a study of blood T cell repertoires in COVID-19. The protocol was immunoSEQ multiplex PCR, while the TCRdb copy is restricted to in-frame clones and leaves out a portion. The top ten hold approximately 2% of the sample, which has hundreds of thousands of clones, nearly 90% seen once. What was sequenced was peripheral blood. These receptors were obtained from a woman aged 40 to 50 who had recovered from COVID-19. CDR3s include the opening cysteine and the closing phenylalanine or tryptophan. Each record gives: CDR3 DNA, CDR3 protein, D gene, clone size, V gene, J gene. The D gene is left open where the match is weak. Clone size is stated in some rows and not others, as once, few, many or a class when expanded.

DNA: TGTGCCAGTAGTATCTCTAGCGGCTCTAGCACAGATACGCAGTATTTT; CDR3: CASSISSGSSTDTQYF; D: TRBD2; size: NA; V: TRBV19; J: TRBJ2-3
DNA: TGTGCCAGCAGCCCCGGGACAGGGAGAGTCGGGCAGCCCCAGCATTTT; CDR3: CASSPGTGRVGQPQHF; D: TRBD1; size: NA; V: TRBV5-6; J: TRBJ1-5
DNA: TGTGCCAGCAGCTTATGGGGCCCCATAGCGGGTCCTGAAAAACTGTTTTTT; CDR3: CASSLWGPIAGPEKLFF; D: NA; size: few; V: TRBV7-3; J: TRBJ1-4
DNA: TGCGCCAGCAGTCAATCCGGGTCACCCCTCCACTTT; CDR3: CASSQSGSPLHF; D: NA; size: NA; V: TRBV23-1; J: TRBJ1-6
DNA: TGTGCCAGTAGCCTACTAGCGGGGGGGCCGATCGGGGAGCTGTTTTTT; CDR3: CASSLLAGGPIGELFF; D: TRBD2; size: NA; V: TRBV19; J: TRBJ2-2
DNA: TGTGCCACCGAGGACAGGGCGCTCCGTCTCACCGCCGAGCAGTACTTC; CDR3: CATEDRALRLTAEQYF; D: TRBD1; size: NA; V: TRBV10-3; J: TRBJ2-7
DNA: TGTGCCAGCAGCTCCCAGGGCCCTGGGGTCGAGCAGTACTTC; CDR3: CASSSQGPGVEQYF; D: NA; size: few; V: TRBV7-2; J: TRBJ2-7
DNA: TGTGCCACCAGTGATGCCGGGACTGAAGCTTTCTTT; CDR3: CATSDAGTEAFF; D: NA; size: NA; V: TRBV24-1; J: TRBJ1-1
DNA: TGTGCCAGCCGTACTAGCGGATTCGCGGTACAGTTCTTC; CDR3: CASRTSGFAVQFF; D: TRBD2; size: NA; V: TRBV25-1; J: TRBJ2-1
DNA: TGCGCCAGCAGCTTGGTACAGGGGGCCAATTCACCCCTCCACTTT; CDR3: CASSLVQGANSPLHF; D: TRBD1; size: NA; V: TRBV5-1; J: TRBJ1-6
DNA: TGTGCCACCAGCAGGGAGGGGCAGATGGATTCACCCCTCCACTTT; CDR3: CATSREGQMDSPLHF; D: NA; size: NA; V: TRBV15; J: TRBJ1-6
DNA: TGTGCCAGCAGCTCGGGACTAGCGGGAGTAGGAGATACGCAGTATTTT; CDR3: CASSSGLAGVGDTQYF; D: TRBD2; size: NA; V: TRBV5-4; J: TRBJ2-3
DNA: TGTGCCAGCAGTTTTGACAGGGGGTTCCCCAATGAGCAGTTCTTC; CDR3: CASSFDRGFPNEQFF; D: TRBD1; size: NA; V: TRBV5-8; J: TRBJ2-1
DNA: TGTGCCAGCAGTGCTGGGACAGGGGGTTGGGTCAAAAACATTCAGTACTTC; CDR3: CASSAGTGGWVKNIQYF; D: TRBD1; size: NA; V: TRBV2; J: TRBJ2-4
DNA: TGCGCCAGCAGCCAAGATAGTAGCCGCGGGGAGCTGTTTTTT; CDR3: CASSQDSSRGELFF; D: NA; size: NA; V: TRBV4-1; J: TRBJ2-2
DNA: TGTGCCAGCAGCCAAGCGTGGGGCGGGGGAGAGACCCAGTACTTC; CDR3: CASSQAWGGGETQYF; D: TRBD2; size: NA; V: TRBV14; J: TRBJ2-5
DNA: TGTGCCAGCAGCCCCATAGTGAATGCCTACGAGCAGTACTTC; CDR3: CASSPIVNAYEQYF; D: NA; size: NA; V: TRBV14; J: TRBJ2-7
DNA: TGTGCCAGCAGCCAAACCCACAGGACGTCGGGAAACACCATATATTTT; CDR3: CASSQTHRTSGNTIYF; D: NA; size: NA; V: TRBV6-6; J: TRBJ1-3
DNA: TGTGCCAGCAGGGGGAGGGGATTCGACTATGGCTACACCTTC; CDR3: CASRGRGFDYGYTF; D: NA; size: NA; V: TRBV5-6; J: TRBJ1-2
DNA: TGTGCCAGCAGTTTACGAGAGTCCTACGAGCAGTACTTC; CDR3: CASSLRESYEQYF; D: NA; size: NA; V: TRBV27; J: TRBJ2-7
DNA: TGTGCCAGCAGTTACCCACAAGAGACCCAGTACTTC; CDR3: CASSYPQETQYF; D: NA; size: NA; V: TRBV6-5; J: TRBJ2-5
DNA: TGTGCCAGCAGTGTTCAGGGCCACCCTGCTGGCTACACCTTC; CDR3: CASSVQGHPAGYTF; D: NA; size: NA; V: TRBV2; J: TRBJ1-2
DNA: TGTGCCTGGAGCGCCAGGGATAACTATGGCTACACCTTC; CDR3: CAWSARDNYGYTF; D: NA; size: NA; V: TRBV30; J: TRBJ1-2
DNA: TGTGCCAGCAGTTTTCCAGGGGTTCGTGGCTACACCTTC; CDR3: CASSFPGVRGYTF; D: NA; size: NA; V: TRBV28; J: TRBJ1-2
DNA: TGTGCCAGTAGTTCGGGGAAAGCCGGAGTGAACACTGAAGCTTTCTTT; CDR3: CASSSGKAGVNTEAFF; D: NA; size: once; V: TRBV19; J: TRBJ1-1
DNA: TGTGCCAGCAGCGCCGCGGTTGGAAATTCACCCCTCCACTTT; CDR3: CASSAAVGNSPLHF; D: NA; size: NA; V: TRBV7-3; J: TRBJ1-6
DNA: TGTGCCAGCAGTTCGCCGGGCGGGACAGGGGGCAAATACGAGCAGTACTTC; CDR3: CASSSPGGTGGKYEQYF; D: TRBD1; size: NA; V: TRBV27; J: TRBJ2-7
DNA: TGTGCCAGCAGCTTAGGACAGAGAGGTCAGCCCCAGCATTTT; CDR3: CASSLGQRGQPQHF; D: NA; size: few; V: TRBV7-8; J: TRBJ1-5
DNA: TGCAGTGCTGGGCGTGACAATGAGCAGTTCTTC; CDR3: CSAGRDNEQFF; D: NA; size: NA; V: TRBV20-1; J: TRBJ2-1
DNA: TGCGCCAGCAGCCAAGACCCCGGGAATCAGCCCCAGCATTTT; CDR3: CASSQDPGNQPQHF; D: NA; size: NA; V: TRBV4-3; J: TRBJ1-5
DNA: TGTGCCAGTAGCTCCGGCGGGATGTCGCACTCCTACAATGAGCAGTTCTTC; CDR3: CASSSGGMSHSYNEQFF; D: NA; size: NA; V: TRBV19; J: TRBJ2-1
DNA: TGTGCTAGTGGCGGACAGGTACCTGGCTACACCTTC; CDR3: CASGGQVPGYTF; D: TRBD1; size: NA; V: TRBV12-5; J: TRBJ1-2
DNA: TGTGCCAGCAGTGAAGAAGGTAGCGGGAGGAATGAGCAGTTCTTC; CDR3: CASSEEGSGRNEQFF; D: TRBD2; size: NA; V: TRBV6-1; J: TRBJ2-1
DNA: TGTGCCAGCATTATTAGCCAGCGGATAGAGGATGAGCAGTTCTTC; CDR3: CASIISQRIEDEQFF; D: NA; size: NA; V: TRBV6-4; J: TRBJ2-1
DNA: TGTGCCAGCAGGGTAACTAGCGGGGGGACCTACGAGCAGTACTTC; CDR3: CASRVTSGGTYEQYF; D: TRBD2; size: few; V: TRBV2; J: TRBJ2-7
DNA: TGTGCCAGCAGCCCCCATTTGGCAGGGGGCCCGAGCTCCTACGAGCAGTACTTC; CDR3: CASSPHLAGGPSSYEQYF; D: TRBD1; size: NA; V: TRBV27; J: TRBJ2-7
DNA: TGTGCCAGCAGTGAATGGGGACACTACGAGCAGTACTTC; CDR3: CASSEWGHYEQYF; D: NA; size: NA; V: TRBV25-1; J: TRBJ2-7
DNA: TGTGCCAGCAGCTTAGGCGGCCCCCCAACCTCACCCCTCCACTTT; CDR3: CASSLGGPPTSPLHF; D: NA; size: few; V: TRBV7-3; J: TRBJ1-6
DNA: TGTGCCAGCAGACCCGACAGCAATCAAAACATTCAGTACTTC; CDR3: CASRPDSNQNIQYF; D: NA; size: NA; V: TRBV2; J: TRBJ2-4
DNA: TGTGCCAGCAGTTACTCGGACAGGGGGGGGATTGAGCAGTACTTC; CDR3: CASSYSDRGGIEQYF; D: TRBD1; size: NA; V: TRBV6-5; J: TRBJ2-7
DNA: TGTGCCAGCAGCCTTTCGACCTTAGCGATCTACAATGAGCAGTTCTTC; CDR3: CASSLSTLAIYNEQFF; D: NA; size: NA; V: TRBV7-9; J: TRBJ2-1
DNA: TGTGCCAGCAGTCAGACCCGGGGCTACAATGAGCAGTTCTTC; CDR3: CASSQTRGYNEQFF; D: NA; size: NA; V: TRBV6-2/TRBV6-3; J: TRBJ2-1
DNA: TGTGCCGGGAGGGAAGCTTTCTTT; CDR3: CAGREAFF; D: NA; size: few; V: TRBV2; J: TRBJ1-1
DNA: TGTGCCATCAGTGGGCCGGGACTAGATGACTACGAGCAGTACTTC; CDR3: CAISGPGLDDYEQYF; D: TRBD2; size: NA; V: TRBV10-3; J: TRBJ2-7
DNA: TGTGCCAGCAGCGTAGGGGACAGTGAAGCTTTCTTT; CDR3: CASSVGDSEAFF; D: TRBD1; size: NA; V: TRBV9; J: TRBJ1-1
DNA: TGCGCCAGCCGAGATACGGGACAGCTAACCTACGAGCAGTACTTC; CDR3: CASRDTGQLTYEQYF; D: TRBD1; size: NA; V: TRBV5-1; J: TRBJ2-7
DNA: TGTGCCAGCAGTTACTCGTGGGAGGGGGGGGGTGAGCAGTTCTTC; CDR3: CASSYSWEGGGEQFF; D: NA; size: NA; V: TRBV6-2/TRBV6-3; J: TRBJ2-1
DNA: TGTGCCAGCAGAAGGACTAGCGGGACTCGTCAAGAGACCCAGTACTTC; CDR3: CASRRTSGTRQETQYF; D: TRBD2; size: NA; V: TRBV6-7; J: TRBJ2-5
DNA: TGTGCCAGCAGCTTGTGGTTTGGGGACAGGATATACGAGCAGTACTTC; CDR3: CASSLWFGDRIYEQYF; D: TRBD1; size: NA; V: TRBV5-6; J: TRBJ2-7
DNA: TGTGCCAGCAAACCGGGACTAGAGAACATTCAGTACTTC; CDR3: CASKPGLENIQYF; D: TRBD2; size: NA; V: TRBV6-5; J: TRBJ2-4
DNA: TGTGCCAGCAGCTTAGCTGGACTAGCGGGGGAGTACAATGAGCAGTTCTTC; CDR3: CASSLAGLAGEYNEQFF; D: TRBD2; size: NA; V: TRBV7-8; J: TRBJ2-1
DNA: TGTGCCAGCAGCCGGACAGGAAACTATGGCTACACCTTC; CDR3: CASSRTGNYGYTF; D: TRBD1; size: once; V: TRBV27; J: TRBJ1-2
DNA: TGTGCCACCAGTGATTCGGGAGGAGGGGATCAGCCCCAGCATTTT; CDR3: CATSDSGGGDQPQHF; D: NA; size: NA; V: TRBV24-1; J: TRBJ1-5
DNA: TGTGCCAGCAGTTCCTTTACGACTAGGGGAGAGACCCAGTACTTC; CDR3: CASSSFTTRGETQYF; D: NA; size: NA; V: TRBV6-2/TRBV6-3; J: TRBJ2-5
DNA: TGCGCCAGCCGGTCGGCTGCAGGCAGGCGATGGTGGCAGCCCCAGCATTTT; CDR3: CASRSAAGRRWWQPQHF; D: NA; size: NA; V: TRBV4-1; J: TRBJ1-5
DNA: TGTGCCAGCAGCCCCGACAGGGGGCCGTACAATGAGCAGTTCTTC; CDR3: CASSPDRGPYNEQFF; D: TRBD1; size: NA; V: TRBV6-5; J: TRBJ2-1
DNA: TGTGCCAGCAGCTACGAACAGTCCGGGGTAGCCTCTGGAAACACCATATATTTT; CDR3: CASSYEQSGVASGNTIYF; D: NA; size: once; V: TRBV11-2; J: TRBJ1-3
DNA: TGTGCCAGTAGTATAGCTCCGGGACAGGGGTCGTACGAGCAGTACTTC; CDR3: CASSIAPGQGSYEQYF; D: TRBD1; size: NA; V: TRBV19; J: TRBJ2-7
DNA: TGCGCCAGCAGCTTGGGAATCGGGACAGCCGAGCAGTACTTC; CDR3: CASSLGIGTAEQYF; D: TRBD1; size: NA; V: TRBV5-1; J: TRBJ2-7